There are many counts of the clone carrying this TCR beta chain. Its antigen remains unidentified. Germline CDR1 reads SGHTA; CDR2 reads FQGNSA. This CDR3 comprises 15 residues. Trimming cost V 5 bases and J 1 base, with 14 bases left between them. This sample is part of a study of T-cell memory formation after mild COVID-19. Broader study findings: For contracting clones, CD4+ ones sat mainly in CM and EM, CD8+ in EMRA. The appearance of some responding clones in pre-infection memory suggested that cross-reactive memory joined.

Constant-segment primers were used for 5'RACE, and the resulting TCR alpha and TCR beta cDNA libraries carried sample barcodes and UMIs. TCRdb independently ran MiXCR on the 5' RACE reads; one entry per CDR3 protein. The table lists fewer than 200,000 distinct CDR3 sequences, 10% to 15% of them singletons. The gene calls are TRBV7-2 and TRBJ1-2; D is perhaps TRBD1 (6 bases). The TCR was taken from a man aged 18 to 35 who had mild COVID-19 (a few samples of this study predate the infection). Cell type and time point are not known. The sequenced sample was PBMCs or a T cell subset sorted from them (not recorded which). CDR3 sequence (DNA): TGTGCCAGCAGCGGGCGGGGGGCTGATAACTATGGCTACACCTTC. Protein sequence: CASSGRGADNYGYTF.